These T cell receptor beta chains were read from a single sample in a study of blood T cell repertoires in COVID-19. TCRdb keeps only in-frame clones here, not all; method: immunoSEQ multiplex PCR. The sample holds over 250,000 clones, 80% to 90% seen once. Sequenced sample: peripheral blood. The source is a woman in her seventies with acute or convalescent COVID-19. CDR3s include the opening cysteine and the closing phenylalanine or tryptophan. D genes are given only for firm matches. For some rows the clone size is stated as once, few or many, or as a class when expanded; others skip it.

clone_size: .; cdr3_length: 18; d_call: TRBD1; j_call: TRBJ1-5; v_call: TRBV2; cdr3_aa: CASRGHRGRGDSNQPQHF; cdr3_nt: TGTGCCAGCAGGGGCCACAGGGGGCGCGGGGATAGCAATCAGCCCCAGCATTTT
clone_size: .; cdr3_length: 16; d_call: .; j_call: TRBJ1-5; v_call: TRBV7-8; cdr3_aa: CASSKQGPRGNQPQHF; cdr3_nt: TGTGCCAGCAGCAAACAAGGCCCTCGGGGCAATCAGCCCCAGCATTTT
clone_size: .; cdr3_length: 14; d_call: TRBD1; j_call: TRBJ1-5; v_call: TRBV2; cdr3_aa: CASSRQGQRQPQHF; cdr3_nt: TGTGCCAGCAGTCGACAGGGTCAGCGGCAGCCCCAGCATTTT
clone_size: few; cdr3_length: 12; d_call: .; j_call: TRBJ1-2; v_call: TRBV12-3/TRBV12-4; cdr3_aa: CASSLEFYGYTF; cdr3_nt: TGTGCCAGCAGTTTGGAGTTTTATGGCTACACCTTC
clone_size: .; cdr3_length: 13; d_call: TRBD2; j_call: TRBJ2-7; v_call: TRBV10-1; cdr3_aa: CASSPGGGYEQYF; cdr3_nt: TGCGCCAGCAGTCCCGGCGGGGGATACGAGCAGTACTTC
clone_size: .; cdr3_length: 16; d_call: .; j_call: TRBJ2-1; v_call: TRBV5-6; cdr3_aa: CASSSTRDFSYNEQFF; cdr3_nt: TGTGCCAGCAGCTCTACCCGGGACTTCTCCTACAATGAGCAGTTCTTC
clone_size: .; cdr3_length: 13; d_call: .; j_call: TRBJ1-6; v_call: TRBV6-5; cdr3_aa: CASTQGNNSPLHF; cdr3_nt: TGTGCCAGCACCCAGGGGAATAATTCACCCCTCCACTTT
clone_size: once; cdr3_length: 13; d_call: .; j_call: TRBJ2-2; v_call: TRBV19; cdr3_aa: CATRGSNTGELFF; cdr3_nt: TGTGCCACAAGGGGTTCGAACACCGGGGAGCTGTTTTTT
clone_size: .; cdr3_length: 16; d_call: TRBD1; j_call: TRBJ1-5; v_call: TRBV6-1; cdr3_aa: CASSGPGTDSNQPQHF; cdr3_nt: TGTGCCAGCAGTGGCCCCGGGACAGATAGCAATCAGCCCCAGCATTTT
clone_size: .; cdr3_length: 16; d_call: TRBD1; j_call: TRBJ1-3; v_call: TRBV4-2; cdr3_aa: CASSQDVYRGGNTIYF; cdr3_nt: TGTGCCAGCAGCCAAGATGTATACAGGGGTGGAAACACCATATATTTT
clone_size: few; cdr3_length: 13; d_call: .; j_call: TRBJ1-3; v_call: TRBV10-3; cdr3_aa: CAIGEQTGNTIYF; cdr3_nt: TGTGCCATCGGAGAGCAAACTGGAAACACCATATATTTT
clone_size: .; cdr3_length: 14; d_call: TRBD2; j_call: TRBJ2-7; v_call: TRBV6-5; cdr3_aa: CASRERGAAYEQYF; cdr3_nt: TGTGCCAGCAGGGAGCGGGGGGCAGCCTACGAGCAGTACTTC
clone_size: .; cdr3_length: 13; d_call: TRBD1; j_call: TRBJ1-2; v_call: TRBV15; cdr3_aa: CATSRDRNYGYTF; cdr3_nt: TGTGCCACCAGCAGGGACAGGAACTATGGCTACACCTTC
clone_size: .; cdr3_length: 14; d_call: .; j_call: TRBJ1-6; v_call: TRBV2; cdr3_aa: CASSRTDLNSPLHF; cdr3_nt: TGTGCCAGCAGTAGGACAGATCTTAATTCACCCCTCCACTTT
clone_size: .; cdr3_length: 16; d_call: TRBD2; j_call: TRBJ2-2; v_call: TRBV7-2; cdr3_aa: CASPEGSGENTGELFF; cdr3_nt: TGTGCCAGCCCCGAGGGAAGCGGGGAGAACACCGGGGAGCTGTTTTTT
clone_size: .; cdr3_length: 15; d_call: .; j_call: TRBJ1-4; v_call: TRBV5-1; cdr3_aa: CASSLGGAANEKLFF; cdr3_nt: TGCGCCAGCAGCTTAGGGGGTGCCGCTAATGAAAAACTGTTTTTT
clone_size: .; cdr3_length: 21; d_call: .; j_call: TRBJ1-2; v_call: TRBV21-1; cdr3_aa: CASSPTGDRGANTNSRYGYTF; cdr3_nt: TGTGCCAGCAGCCCGACGGGGGACCGGGGGGCGAATACTAATAGTCGGTATGGCTACACCTTC
clone_size: .; cdr3_length: 15; d_call: TRBD2; j_call: TRBJ2-1; v_call: TRBV5-4; cdr3_aa: CASSLGAGGPSEQFF; cdr3_nt: TGTGCCAGCAGCTTGGGGGCGGGGGGGCCCAGTGAGCAGTTCTTC
clone_size: .; cdr3_length: 18; d_call: TRBD1; j_call: TRBJ2-6; v_call: TRBV2; cdr3_aa: CASPVTGTGLSGANVLTF; cdr3_nt: TGTGCCAGCCCAGTCACCGGGACAGGCCTTTCTGGGGCCAACGTCCTGACTTTC
clone_size: .; cdr3_length: 15; d_call: .; j_call: TRBJ2-2; v_call: TRBV5-1; cdr3_aa: CASSLPTGNTGELFF; cdr3_nt: TGCGCCAGCAGCTTGCCCACAGGGAACACCGGGGAGCTGTTTTTT
clone_size: .; cdr3_length: 16; d_call: TRBD2; j_call: TRBJ2-7; v_call: TRBV19; cdr3_aa: CASSMGLAGASYEQYF; cdr3_nt: TGTGCCAGTAGTATGGGACTAGCGGGGGCGTCCTACGAGCAGTACTTC
clone_size: .; cdr3_length: 13; d_call: .; j_call: TRBJ2-3; v_call: TRBV27; cdr3_aa: CASSFSGLDTQYF; cdr3_nt: TGTGCCAGCAGTTTTTCGGGGTTGGATACGCAGTATTTT
clone_size: .; cdr3_length: 13; d_call: .; j_call: TRBJ1-5; v_call: TRBV6-5; cdr3_aa: CASRDSSNQPQHF; cdr3_nt: TGTGCCAGCAGAGACAGTAGCAATCAGCCCCAGCATTTT
clone_size: few; cdr3_length: 14; d_call: .; j_call: TRBJ2-2; v_call: TRBV6-5; cdr3_aa: CALSSESNTGELFF; cdr3_nt: TGTGCCTTGTCTAGCGAGTCGAACACCGGGGAGCTGTTTTTT
clone_size: .; cdr3_length: 16; d_call: TRBD1; j_call: TRBJ2-3; v_call: TRBV9; cdr3_aa: CASSVGWTGMTDTQYF; cdr3_nt: TGTGCCAGCAGCGTAGGCTGGACAGGGATGACAGATACGCAGTATTTT
clone_size: .; cdr3_length: 13; d_call: TRBD2; j_call: TRBJ2-5; v_call: TRBV5-1; cdr3_aa: CASSSSGGGTQYF; cdr3_nt: TGCGCCAGCAGCTCAAGCGGGGGTGGGACCCAGTACTTC
clone_size: .; cdr3_length: 13; d_call: .; j_call: TRBJ1-5; v_call: TRBV3-1/TRBV3-2; cdr3_aa: CASSPSRHQPQHF; cdr3_nt: TGTGCCAGCAGCCCTTCTAGGCATCAGCCCCAGCATTTT
clone_size: .; cdr3_length: 15; d_call: TRBD1; j_call: TRBJ1-3; v_call: TRBV4-1; cdr3_aa: CASSQPTGAGNTIYF; cdr3_nt: TGCGCCAGCAGCCAACCGACAGGGGCTGGAAACACCATATATTTT
clone_size: .; cdr3_length: 15; d_call: TRBD1; j_call: TRBJ2-2; v_call: TRBV5-5; cdr3_aa: CASSSGQGRTGELFF; cdr3_nt: TGTGCCAGCAGCTCGGGACAGGGGAGGACCGGGGAGCTGTTTTTT
clone_size: .; cdr3_length: 15; d_call: .; j_call: TRBJ1-3; v_call: TRBV10-2; cdr3_aa: CATQNFAVSGNTIYF; cdr3_nt: TGCGCCACCCAGAATTTCGCCGTCTCTGGAAACACCATATATTTT
clone_size: few; cdr3_length: 15; d_call: TRBD1; j_call: TRBJ2-1; v_call: TRBV18; cdr3_aa: CASSSGQGGYNEQFF; cdr3_nt: TGTGCCAGCTCATCCGGACAGGGGGGCTACAATGAGCAGTTCTTC
clone_size: .; cdr3_length: 18; d_call: TRBD1; j_call: TRBJ1-5; v_call: TRBV28; cdr3_aa: CASSSGTGGIIWNQPQHF; cdr3_nt: TGTGCCAGCAGTTCCGGGACAGGGGGCATTATATGGAATCAGCCCCAGCATTTT
clone_size: .; cdr3_length: 13; d_call: .; j_call: TRBJ2-5; v_call: TRBV5-1; cdr3_aa: CASSADGLETQYF; cdr3_nt: TGCGCCAGCAGCGCGGACGGACTCGAGACCCAGTACTTC
clone_size: .; cdr3_length: 16; d_call: .; j_call: TRBJ1-2; v_call: TRBV30; cdr3_aa: CAWSRPRGGQFYGYTF; cdr3_nt: TGTGCCTGGAGTCGACCAAGGGGGGGTCAGTTCTATGGCTACACCTTC
clone_size: once; cdr3_length: 12; d_call: .; j_call: TRBJ2-1; v_call: TRBV5-4; cdr3_aa: CASSFSTGSSLF; cdr3_nt: TGTGCCAGCAGCTTTTCCACAGGGAGTTCGCTCTTC
clone_size: .; cdr3_length: 13; d_call: .; j_call: TRBJ1-1; v_call: TRBV12-3/TRBV12-4; cdr3_aa: CASTKGYVSEAFF; cdr3_nt: TGTGCCAGCACGAAGGGGTATGTTTCTGAAGCTTTCTTT
clone_size: .; cdr3_length: 16; d_call: .; j_call: TRBJ1-6; v_call: TRBV5-1; cdr3_aa: CATSELPRDNYSPLHF; cdr3_nt: TGCGCCACCTCCGAACTCCCACGGGACAATTATTCACCCCTCCACTTT
clone_size: .; cdr3_length: 16; d_call: .; j_call: TRBJ2-3; v_call: TRBV5-5; cdr3_aa: CASSLGAGGGADTQYF; cdr3_nt: TGTGCCAGCAGCTTGGGGGCCGGAGGTGGGGCAGATACGCAGTATTTT
clone_size: once; cdr3_length: 16; d_call: TRBD1; j_call: TRBJ2-7; v_call: TRBV11-2; cdr3_aa: CASSDTGTGSSYEQYF; cdr3_nt: TGTGCCAGCAGCGATACCGGGACAGGGAGCTCCTACGAGCAGTACTTC
clone_size: .; cdr3_length: 16; d_call: .; j_call: TRBJ2-1; v_call: TRBV28; cdr3_aa: CASRLRRTESYNEQFF; cdr3_nt: TGTGCCAGCAGGTTGCGGAGGACAGAGTCCTACAATGAGCAGTTCTTC
clone_size: .; cdr3_length: 14; d_call: TRBD2; j_call: TRBJ2-7; v_call: TRBV5-5; cdr3_aa: CASSLRGEAYEQYF; cdr3_nt: TGTGCCAGCAGCTTGCGGGGGGAGGCCTACGAGCAGTACTTC
clone_size: .; cdr3_length: 16; d_call: TRBD1; j_call: TRBJ1-6; v_call: TRBV12-5; cdr3_aa: CASGLSRQGHTSPLHF; cdr3_nt: TGTGCTAGTGGTTTGTCCCGACAGGGGCATACTTCACCCCTCCACTTT
clone_size: .; cdr3_length: 16; d_call: .; j_call: TRBJ2-1; v_call: TRBV11-2; cdr3_aa: CASSLVDSGAYNEQFF; cdr3_nt: TGTGCCAGCAGCTTAGTGGATTCGGGTGCCTACAATGAGCAGTTCTTC
clone_size: .; cdr3_length: 14; d_call: .; j_call: TRBJ1-1; v_call: TRBV5-1; cdr3_aa: CASSNRGIDTEAFF; cdr3_nt: TGCGCCAGCAGCAATAGGGGGATTGACACTGAAGCTTTCTTT
clone_size: once; cdr3_length: 13; d_call: .; j_call: TRBJ2-1; v_call: TRBV12-3/TRBV12-4; cdr3_aa: CASSSRGHNEQFF; cdr3_nt: TGTGCCAGCAGTTCAAGAGGGCACAATGAGCAGTTCTTC
clone_size: .; cdr3_length: 16; d_call: .; j_call: TRBJ1-5; v_call: TRBV29-1; cdr3_aa: CSVPRGAGYSNQPQHF; cdr3_nt: TGCAGCGTCCCCCGCGGGGCGGGATATAGCAATCAGCCCCAGCATTTT
clone_size: .; cdr3_length: 13; d_call: .; j_call: TRBJ1-5; v_call: TRBV6-2/TRBV6-3; cdr3_aa: CASSLESVQPQHF; cdr3_nt: TGTGCCAGCAGTTTAGAATCGGTTCAGCCCCAGCATTTT
clone_size: .; cdr3_length: 13; d_call: .; j_call: TRBJ2-7; v_call: TRBV5-1; cdr3_aa: CASSTPDSYEQYF; cdr3_nt: TGCGCCAGCAGCACACCCGACAGCTACGAGCAGTACTTC
clone_size: .; cdr3_length: 13; d_call: TRBD1; j_call: TRBJ1-1; v_call: TRBV11-2; cdr3_aa: CASSPGGNTEAFF; cdr3_nt: TGTGCCAGCAGCCCAGGGGGGAACACTGAAGCTTTCTTT
clone_size: .; cdr3_length: 15; d_call: .; j_call: TRBJ1-5; v_call: TRBV19; cdr3_aa: CASSNMARGNQPQHF; cdr3_nt: TGTGCCAGTAGTAATATGGCTCGGGGCAATCAGCCCCAGCATTTT
clone_size: .; cdr3_length: 16; d_call: .; j_call: TRBJ2-1; v_call: TRBV10-1; cdr3_aa: CASSPRLRSSYNEQFF; cdr3_nt: TGCGCCAGCAGCCCACGACTCCGGAGCTCCTACAATGAGCAGTTCTTC
clone_size: .; cdr3_length: 15; d_call: .; j_call: TRBJ2-1; v_call: TRBV2; cdr3_aa: CASSDISGSYNEQFF; cdr3_nt: TGTGCCAGCAGTGACATAAGCGGCTCCTACAATGAGCAGTTCTTC
clone_size: .; cdr3_length: 14; d_call: .; j_call: TRBJ1-5; v_call: TRBV6-5; cdr3_aa: CASSPTDSNQPQHF; cdr3_nt: TGTGCCAGCAGTCCGACAGATAGCAATCAGCCCCAGCATTTT
clone_size: .; cdr3_length: 14; d_call: .; j_call: TRBJ1-2; v_call: TRBV11-2; cdr3_aa: CASSPVRRNYGYTF; cdr3_nt: TGTGCCAGCAGCCCAGTGAGGAGAAACTATGGCTACACCTTC